The source of this TCR beta chain is a study of blood T cells in healthy people across ages. Study-level results: More naive CD4+ cells and higher diversity marked long-lived donors relative to aged donors.

CDR3 length: 14 amino acids. The V and J ends lost 10 bases and 4 bases respectively, with 19 bases between them. Looked up from germline, CDR1 is SNHLY and CDR2 is FYNNEI. A word on this clonotype: Its antigen remains unknown.

A second roughly 6 to 11 cycle PCR used barcoded and J-beta primers. MiXCR was run by TCRdb on the 5' RACE reads, yielding one entry per CDR3 protein. The sample has over 700,000 distinct CDR3 sequences, 25% seen once. The same sample was also used in a study of T cells of mothers and their children. Per that paper: Every mother supplied over 9.5 million TCR beta CDR3 reads and every child some 3 million.

The sample comprised blood. This sequence joins TRBV2 and TRBJ1-1, with D uncertain. This receptor was taken from a boy aged 10-17 years in good health. The CDR3 DNA reads as TGTGCCATCCAAAGGGCACCGGGGTCCACTGAAGCTTTCTTT. Translated, it gives CAIQRAPGSTEAFF.